This TCR beta chain appears in the sequencing data of a study of blood T cell repertoires in COVID-19. Trimming left V 2 bases short and J 2 bases short, with 13 bases between. CDR3 length: 15 amino acids. CDR1 and CDR2 (germline): SGHNT, YYREEE (reference sequence). Assay used: immunoSEQ multiplex PCR; TCRdb lists only in-frame clones, some missing. The sample includes just under 60,000 clones, roughly 84% of them seen just once. The material sequenced was peripheral blood. The V call is TRBV5-4, the J call TRBJ2-5; D possibly corresponds to TRBD1 (6 bases). The sequence came from a man older than 75 with COVID-19, enrolled during active disease. The CDR3 loop is CASSFGRGRQETQYF. The DNA of the CDR3 is TGTGCCAGCAGCTTTGGCAGGGGTCGGCAAGAGACCCAGTACTTC.